Sequencing of this TCR beta chain was carried out in a study of shared clonotypes between healthy human individuals. Germline V gives CDR1 SEHNR, CDR2 FQNEAQ (reference sequence). Trimming left V 5 bases short and J 3 bases short, with 13 bases between. The CDR3 has 14 amino acids. Libraries were prepared by immunoSEQ multiplex PCR; TCRdb keeps only in-frame clonotypes and omits some of them. Of 2 million to 3 million clones listed, approximately 94% are singletons. Sample: naive CD4+ T cells from PBMCs. Described subset: CD45RA+ positively selected. The V gene is TRBV7-9, the J gene TRBJ1-1; D is ambiguous. The receptor's source is a man aged 18 to 29 in good health. Some clones in this sample may be carry-over from other donors' samples. The CDR3 spells CASSQGRTYTEAFF. DNA for the CDR3: TGTGCCAGCAGCCAAGGCAGGACTTACACTGAAGCTTTCTTT.